What follows are 22 T cell receptor beta chains derived from one specimen sequenced in a study of T cell responses to AZD1222 COVID-19 vaccine. Clones were sequenced by immunoSEQ multiplex PCR, and TCRdb holds only the in-frame ones, with some missing. The table lists 180,000 or so clones, 93% of them singletons, with approximately 1% in the top ten. The sequenced sample was peripheral blood, obtained 28 days after the second AZD1222 dose. The origin of the receptors is an adult who received the AZD1222 COVID-19 vaccine.

J is TRBJ2-1 and V is TRBV24-1, with 8 nucleotides matching TRBD1. V lost 1 base, J lost 5 bases, and 6 bases stayed unmatched. The CDR3 extends over 16 amino acids. Per germline, CDR1 KGHDR and CDR2 SFDVKD. CDR3 amino acids: CATSDLGTGPNNEQFF. The DNA of the CDR3 is TGTGCCACCAGTGATTTAGGGACAGGCCCAAACAATGAGCAGTTCTTC.

This clone was seen just once. The rearrangement links TRBV28 to TRBJ1-2, with TRBD1 identical over 7 bases. V trimming: 6 bases; J trimming: 7 bases; junction bases outside the gene matches: 11. Germline V CDR1 and CDR2: MDHEN, SYDVKM. CDR3 length equals 14 residues. The CDR3 reads CASSTGQRSTGYTF. The CDR3 DNA sequence: TGTGCCAGCAGCACGGGACAGAGATCTACTGGCTACACCTTC.

Comment on this clone: This CDR3 is also generated by other DNA sequences in the sample. In nucleotides, the CDR3 is TGTGCCAGCAGCCAAGATCTCGGAAACCAGCCCCAGCATTTT. Protein product: CASSQDLGNQPQHF. The rearrangement links TRBV4-2 to TRBJ1-5; no firm D call. Per the germline V gene, CDR1 is LGHNA and CDR2 is YNFKEQ. Trimming pared 0 bases from V and 7 bases from J, leaving 10 bases between. This CDR3 spans 14 amino acids.

The rearrangement links TRBV5-1 to TRBJ1-3; D is uncertain. The ends were cut back, 6 bases at V and 0 bases at J, with 13 bases in the middle. Germline lookup yields CDR1 SGHRS and CDR2 YFSETQ. This CDR3 region has 15 residues. CDR3 sequence: CASTAEFSSGNTIYF. Here the CDR3 DNA reads TGCGCCAGCACTGCCGAGTTCAGCTCTGGAAACACCATATATTTT.

The CDR3 nucleotides are TGCGCCAGCAGCGTCCGATGGGGCACAGATACGCAGTATTTT. Its protein product is CASSVRWGTDTQYF. The chain recombines TRBV5-1 with TRBJ2-3; D gene ambiguous. The CDR3 sequence is 14 residues long. With 4 bases removed from V and 1 base from J, the gap between germline ends came to 10 bases. The germline gives CDR1 SGHRS, CDR2 YFSETQ.

The gene calls are TRBV9 and TRBJ2-7; 10 nucleotides match TRBD1. The CDR3 extends over 15 amino acids. CDR1 and CDR2 (germline): SGDLS, YYNGEE. The V and J ends lost 2 bases and 7 bases, in that order; junction bases with no gene match: 9. CDR3 DNA sequence: TGTGCCAGCAGCGTGGGAGGGACAGGGGTTGGGGAGCAGTACTTC. Translation gives CASSVGGTGVGEQYF.

Concerning this clone itself: The sample has other DNA sequences that encode this CDR3 too. This chain connects TRBV9 to TRBJ2-1; TRBD1 or TRBD2 may be the D gene (5 bases each). The germline V gene encodes CDR1 SGDLS and CDR2 YYNGEE. This CDR3 has 15 amino acids. V shed 0 bases and J shed 2 bases, with 9 bases lying between them. CDR3 bases: TGTGCCAGCAGCGTAGTTGGGGGAACCTACAATGAGCAGTTCTTC. It yields the protein CASSVVGGTYNEQFF.

The rearrangement joins TRBV5-1 to TRBJ2-5; D may be TRBD1 (6 bases). This CDR3 is 15 amino acids long. Trimming left V 5 bases short and J 2 bases short, with 16 bases between. The V gene's germline CDR1 is SGHRS and CDR2 YFSETQ. The CDR3 DNA is TGCGCCAGCAGGGAGCAGGGGAGTGGGCAAGAGACCCAGTACTTC. This gives the protein CASREQGSGQETQYF.

The V and J genes are TRBV7-3 and TRBJ2-2; 7 positions match TRBD1. Germline V gene data show CDR1 as SGHTA and CDR2 as FQGTGA. V lost 6 bases, J lost 6 bases, and 7 bases stayed unmatched. This CDR3 spans 14 amino acids. The CDR3 bases are TGTGCCAGCAGTTTTCAGGGGGTCTCCGGGGAGCTGTTTTTT. Protein: CASSFQGVSGELFF.

CDR3 amino acids: CASSSRTGLNSPLHF. CDR3 DNA sequence: TGCGCCAGCAGCTCCAGGACAGGGCTAAATTCACCCCTCCACTTT. The chain couples TRBV4-3 to TRBJ1-6; 8 bases match TRBD1. The length of the CDR3 is 15 residues. Trimming at V came to 5 bases and at J to 7 bases, leaving 7 bases not matched to a gene. The V gene's germline CDR1 is LGHNA and CDR2 YSLEER.

The count of this clone is one. The chain combines TRBV18 with TRBJ2-7, with D hard to call. The CDR3 has 14 residues. Per the germline V gene, CDR1 is KGHSH and CDR2 is LQKENI. V was pared by 0 bases and J by 2 bases, with 8 bases between. The CDR3, as DNA: TGTGCCAGCTCACCACCGGGCTACACCTACGAGCAGTACTTC. This codes for CASSPPGYTYEQYF.

The chain couples TRBV10-1 to TRBJ1-4, with D hard to call. The CDR3 extends over 13 amino acids. Germline V gene lookup returns CDR1 WNHNN and CDR2 SYGVQD (reference sequence). The V end lost 3 bases, the J end lost 8 bases, and 10 bases lay between the germline ends. DNA for the CDR3: TGCGCCAGCAGTGACGAGACAAGCGAAAAACTGTTTTTT. This sequence encodes CASSDETSEKLFF.

The chain uses TRBV5-1 and TRBJ1-4; 12 bases line up with TRBD1. Trimming at V came to 3 bases and at J to 5 bases, leaving 17 bases not matched to a gene. CDR1 is SGHRS and CDR2 is YFSETQ in the germline V gene. This CDR3 region has 20 residues. This CDR3 reads CASSWGQGALSGSRNEKLFF. The DNA for the CDR3 is TGCGCCAGCAGCTGGGGACAGGGGGCGCTTTCGGGGTCCCGAAATGAAAAACTGTTTTTT.

CDR3: CAWVGQDNSPLHF. The CDR3 DNA is TGTGCCTGGGTTGGGCAGGATAATTCACCCCTCCACTTT. This rearrangement joins TRBV30 to TRBJ1-6; D uncertain. V lost 5 bases, J lost 5 bases, and 10 bases lay in between. CDR1 is GTSNPN, CDR2 SVGIG, per germline (reference sequence). The CDR3 consists of 13 residues.

The chain has TRBV6-1 and TRBJ1-2; 8 bases line up with TRBD1. V was pared by 1 base and J by 9 bases, with 31 bases of the junction left unmatched. The CDR3 has 22 amino acids. From germline, CDR1 is MNHNS and CDR2 SASEGT. The chain's CDR3 is CASSEVSWASGSGQALLRSYTF. The CDR3 DNA reads TGTGCCAGCAGTGAAGTGAGTTGGGCTTCGGGATCGGGACAGGCTCTCCTGAGGAGCTACACCTTC.

The J gene is TRBJ1-1, the V gene TRBV6-1, with D perhaps matching TRBD1 (5 bases). Germline CDR1 is MNHNS and CDR2 is SASEGT. Trimming removed 3 bases at V and 1 base at J, with 12 bases between. The CDR3 spans 15 residues. The CDR3 loop is CASSEFFRANTEAFF. In nucleotides, the CDR3 is TGTGCCAGCAGTGAGTTTTTCAGGGCGAACACTGAAGCTTTCTTT.

The chain carries TRBV5-1 and TRBJ1-3, with 7 bases lining up with TRBD1. CDR1 and CDR2 (germline): SGHRS, YFSETQ. This CDR3 has 14 amino acids. V lost 4 bases and J lost 4; bases outside the gene matches: 5. CDR3 residues: CASSVEGAGNTIYF. DNA of the CDR3: TGCGCCAGCAGCGTTGAGGGGGCAGGAAACACCATATATTTT.

This clone appeared a single time. The chain uses TRBV28 and TRBJ2-7, with D unclear. The CDR3 has 15 amino acids. The V end was cut by 6 bases, the J end by 3 bases, with 18 bases between. Germline lookup yields CDR1 MDHEN and CDR2 SYDVKM. CDR3 sequence (DNA): TGTGCCAGCAGCATCAACTCCCTAGTTTTCTACGAGCAGTACTTC. It is translated as CASSINSLVFYEQYF.

The chain combines TRBV2 with TRBJ1-5; 8 bases line up with TRBD1. Germline V CDR1 and CDR2: SNHLY, FYNNEI. The J segment lost 6 bases and the V segment lost 2 bases, leaving 3 bases of the junction unmatched. This CDR3 region has 14 residues. The CDR3 DNA is TGTGCCAGCAGTGAAACCAGGGGGCTTCAGCCCCAGCATTTT. Translated: CASSETRGLQPQHF.

This rearrangement joins TRBV14 to TRBJ1-2; D unresolved. This CDR3 spans 13 amino acids. From germline, CDR1 is SGHDN and CDR2 FVKESK. The V end lost 0 bases, the J end lost 5 bases, and 7 bases lay between the germline ends. This CDR3 reads CASSQDQAYGYTF. CDR3 DNA sequence: TGTGCCAGCAGCCAAGATCAAGCATATGGCTACACCTTC. Filled out from reference TRBV14 and TRBJ1-2, the complete variable domain reads EAGVTQFPSHSVIEKGQTVTLRCDPISGHDNLYWYRRVMGKEIKFLLHFVKESKQDESGMPNNRFLAERTGGTYSTLKVQPAELEDSGVYFCASSQDQAYGYTFGSGTRLTVV.

The gene calls are TRBV7-8 and TRBJ2-3; 9 nucleotides agree with TRBD2. Germline CDR1 SGHVS, CDR2 FQNEAQ. V shed 1 base, J shed 5 bases, and the junction held 10 bases outside the gene matches. The CDR3 contains 17 residues. DNA for the CDR3: TGTGCCAGCAGCTTAGTCCTTGCCCTAGCGGGGAAAGATACGCAGTATTTT. This codes for CASSLVLALAGKDTQYF.

The chain links TRBV25-1 to TRBJ2-2; D is undetermined. CDR3 length: 16 residues. The V end lost 1 base, the J end lost 6 bases, and 15 bases lay between the germline ends. The germline V gene encodes CDR1 MGHDK and CDR2 SYGVNS. The CDR3 loop reads CASSELGYGDAGELFF. The CDR3 nucleotides read TGTGCCAGCAGTGAATTGGGGTATGGGGATGCCGGGGAGCTGTTTTTT.